This T cell receptor (beta chain) was identified during a study of blood T cells in healthy people across ages. Study overall: There was about one barcoded beta molecule captured by template switching per two T cells.

A word on this clonotype: The antigen is not known.

This CDR3 contains 16 residues. The germline V gene has CDR1 DFQATT and CDR2 SNEGSKA (reference sequence). J lost 6 bases, V lost 0 bases, and 10 bases had no gene match. Study-wide results and caveats: Roughly linear age-related decline in beta diversity appeared, significant by age around 40.

The donors, all healthy, were Caucasians living in Russia, aged about 6 to 95. Every sample gave at least 5 micrograms of total RNA when it was extracted. For the second PCR, which ran for about 6 to 12 cycles, a sample-barcoded 5' primer and a J-beta primer mix were used. TCRdb reprocessed the 5' RACE reads with MiXCR, giving one entry per CDR3 protein. The sample contains some 670,000 distinct CDR3 sequences, roughly half of which appear only once. The V call is TRBV20-1, the J call TRBJ2-3, with 9 bases fitting TRBD2. The TCR comes from a woman over 75 in good health. The material sequenced was blood. CDR3 sequence reads: CSARDLGGRASDTQYF. As DNA, the CDR3 is TGCAGTGCTAGAGATCTCGGCGGGAGGGCTTCTGATACGCAGTATTTT.